Reported below is one TCR beta chain. What it binds is unknown. This sample stems from a study of molecular identifiers for immune sequencing clone quantification. Generation of bulk TCR libraries relied on previously described methods and listed TCR primers. TCRdb re-analysed the PCR reads in MiXCR, keeping a single row per CDR3 protein. The table has about half a million distinct CDR3 sequences, about a fifth seen once. The study's findings and limits: Sizes of clones that are highly expanded could be underestimated (if identical TCR molecules share a barcode).

The naive CD8 libraries originated from between roughly 18,000 and 1,100,000 sorted cells and drew on 10%, 30% or 50% RNA. The source of this sequence is a human donor in good health. Some libraries in this study had Jurkat cell RNA spiked in. The material sequenced was naive CD8+ T cells from blood, with Jurkat cell RNA spiked in. Stated subset: FACS-sorted CD8+CD4-CCR7+CD45RA+ naive T cells.

The CDR3 DNA sequence: TGCAGTGCTAGAGATGACCCCCTAGGGGTAGGGGAGAACACTGAAGCTTTCTTT. This codes for CSARDDPLGVGENTEAFF. The chain is built from TRBV20-1 and TRBJ1-1; D is possibly TRBD1 (5 bases). CDR3 size: 18 residues. Germline loops: CDR1 DFQATT, CDR2 SNEGSKA (reference sequence). Trimming removed 0 bases from V and 1 base from J, with 21 bases in between.